This TCR beta chain was identified during a study of shared clonotypes between healthy human individuals. Assay used: immunoSEQ multiplex PCR; TCRdb lists only in-frame clones, some missing. The sample shows hundreds of thousands of clones, 75% to 80% of them seen only once. The sample holds one count of this clone. The target antigen is unknown. Findings and caveats of the study: Deeper or shallower sequencing was expected to change how clonotypes are shared among donors.

Trimming at V came to 5 bases and at J to 7 bases, leaving 5 bases not matched to a gene. Germline V lookup: CDR1 SGHTA, CDR2 FQGNSA. The CDR3 consists of 14 residues. This clonotype originated in a woman in her thirties or forties in good health. Some clones in this sample may be carry-over from other donors' samples. The sequenced material came from PBMCs. The chain has TRBV7-2 and TRBJ2-1; 10 positions agree with TRBD2. CDR3: CASSQTSGRNEQFF. CDR3 DNA: TGTGCCAGCAGCCAGACTAGCGGGCGGAATGAGCAGTTCTTC.